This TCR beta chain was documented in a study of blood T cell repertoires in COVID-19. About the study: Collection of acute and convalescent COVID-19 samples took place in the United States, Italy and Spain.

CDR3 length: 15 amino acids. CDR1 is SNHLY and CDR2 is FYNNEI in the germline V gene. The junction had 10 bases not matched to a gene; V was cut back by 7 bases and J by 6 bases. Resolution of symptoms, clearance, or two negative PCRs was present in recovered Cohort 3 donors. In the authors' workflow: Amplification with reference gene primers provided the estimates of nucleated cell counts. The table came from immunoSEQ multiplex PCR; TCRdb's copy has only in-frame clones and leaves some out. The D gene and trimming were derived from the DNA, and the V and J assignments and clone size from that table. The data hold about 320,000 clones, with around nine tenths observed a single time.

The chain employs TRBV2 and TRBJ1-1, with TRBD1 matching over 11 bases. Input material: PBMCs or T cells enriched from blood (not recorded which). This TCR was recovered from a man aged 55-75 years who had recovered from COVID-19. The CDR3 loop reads CASKTEDRGLSEAFF. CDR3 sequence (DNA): TGTGCCAGCAAAACAGAGGACAGGGGGCTTTCTGAAGCTTTCTTT.